The 5 T cell receptor beta chains in this list originate from one sample, sequenced in a study of T cells expressing NK-cell markers. TCRdb re-called the 5' RACE reads and gives one entry per CDR3 protein, without DNA. The sample's table shows 150,000 to 160,000 distinct CDR3 sequences. Sequencing was performed on blood T cells: a sorted CD56 or NKG2C T cell subset, CD4+ or CD8+ T cells, or bulk PBMC T cells (not recorded which). All receptors come from a woman in her forties or fifties in good health.

The chain recombines TRBV5-6 with TRBJ2-1; TCRdb designates TRBD2, a call that cannot be tested without DNA. Per germline, CDR1 SGHDT and CDR2 YYEEEE. The CDR3 loop spans 18 amino acids. The CDR3 spells CASSLVLAREISYNEQFF. Together with reference TRBV5-6 and TRBJ2-1, the CDR3 gives the full variable domain: DAGVTQSPTHLIKTRGQQVTLRCSPKSGHDTVSWYQQALGQGPQFIFQYYEEEERQRGNFPDRFSGHQFPNYSSELNVNALLLGDSALYLCASSLVLAREISYNEQFFGPGTRLTVL.

The V gene is TRBV5-1, the J gene TRBJ2-7; without DNA, the TCRdb call of TRBD2 cannot be checked. The CDR3 is 13 amino acids. The germline CDR1 and CDR2 sequences are SGHRS and YFSETQ. The CDR3 loop reads CASSQGPSYEQYF. The full variable domain, rest sourced from reference TRBV5-1 and TRBJ2-7, is KAGVTQTPRYLIKTRGQQVTLSCSPISGHRSVSWYQQTPGQGLQFLFEYFSETQRNKGNFPGRFSGRQFSNSRSEMNVSTLELGDSALYLCASSQGPSYEQYFGPGTRLTVT.

The chain's CDR3 is CASEPGGYNEQFF. The chain uses TRBV19 and TRBJ2-1. Germline-derived CDR1 and CDR2 are LNHDA and SQIVND (reference sequence). The CDR3 runs 13 residues.

V and J are TRBV4-1 and TRBJ2-4; checking the TCRdb D call of TRBD2 is not possible without DNA. This CDR3 spans 15 amino acids. CDR1 and CDR2 from the germline V gene are MGHRA and YSYEKL. CDR3 sequence reads: CASSLEPSAKNIQYF.

The gene calls are TRBV13 and TRBJ2-7; TCRdb's D call, TRBD2, is unchecked because there is no DNA. The germline V gene has CDR1 PRHDT and CDR2 FYEKMQ (reference sequence). The CDR3 runs 17 residues. CDR3 protein: CASSWTSGRVSSYEQYF.